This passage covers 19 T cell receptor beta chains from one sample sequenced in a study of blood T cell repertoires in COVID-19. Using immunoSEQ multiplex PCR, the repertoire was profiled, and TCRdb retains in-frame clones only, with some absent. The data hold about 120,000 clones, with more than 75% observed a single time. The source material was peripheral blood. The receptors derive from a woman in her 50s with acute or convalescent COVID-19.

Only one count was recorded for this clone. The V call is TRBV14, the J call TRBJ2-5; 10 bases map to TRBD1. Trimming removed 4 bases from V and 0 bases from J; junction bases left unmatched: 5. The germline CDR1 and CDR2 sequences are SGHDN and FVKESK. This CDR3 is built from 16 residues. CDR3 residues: CASSLGTGVYQETQYF. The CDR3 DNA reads TGTGCCAGCAGCCTAGGGACAGGGGTTTACCAAGAGACCCAGTACTTC.

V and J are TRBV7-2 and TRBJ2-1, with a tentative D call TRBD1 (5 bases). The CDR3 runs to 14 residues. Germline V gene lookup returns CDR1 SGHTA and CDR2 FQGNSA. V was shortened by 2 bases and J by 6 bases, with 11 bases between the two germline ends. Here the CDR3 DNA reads TGTGCCAGCAGCTTAAGCAGGGTAGGCAATGAGCAGTTCTTC. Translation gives CASSLSRVGNEQFF.

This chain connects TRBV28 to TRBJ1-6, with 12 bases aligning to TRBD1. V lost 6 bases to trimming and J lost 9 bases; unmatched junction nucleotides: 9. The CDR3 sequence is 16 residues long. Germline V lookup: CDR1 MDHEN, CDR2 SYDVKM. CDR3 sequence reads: CASSAGTGGGSSPLHF. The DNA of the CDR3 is TGTGCCAGCAGCGCCGGGACAGGGGGCGGAAGTTCACCCCTCCACTTT.

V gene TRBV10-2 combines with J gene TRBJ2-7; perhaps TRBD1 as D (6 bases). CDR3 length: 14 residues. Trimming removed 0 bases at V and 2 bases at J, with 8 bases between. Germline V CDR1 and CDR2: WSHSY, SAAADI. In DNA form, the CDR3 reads TGCGCCAGCAGTGAGTCCTGGGGGCCCTACGAGCAGTACTTC. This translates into CASSESWGPYEQYF.

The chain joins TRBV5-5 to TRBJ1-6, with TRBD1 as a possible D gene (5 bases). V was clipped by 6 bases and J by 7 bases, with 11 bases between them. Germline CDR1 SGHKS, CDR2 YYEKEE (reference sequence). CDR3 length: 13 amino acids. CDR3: CASTGRRNSPLHF. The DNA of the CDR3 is TGTGCCAGCACAGGGAGGAGGAATTCACCCCTCCACTTT.

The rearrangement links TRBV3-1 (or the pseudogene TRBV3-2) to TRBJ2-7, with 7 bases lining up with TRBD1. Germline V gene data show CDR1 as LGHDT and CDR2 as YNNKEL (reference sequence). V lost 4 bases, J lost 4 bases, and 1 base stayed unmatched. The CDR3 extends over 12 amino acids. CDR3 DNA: TGTGCCAGCAGCCGACAGGGTTACGAGCAGTACTTC. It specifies CASSRQGYEQYF.

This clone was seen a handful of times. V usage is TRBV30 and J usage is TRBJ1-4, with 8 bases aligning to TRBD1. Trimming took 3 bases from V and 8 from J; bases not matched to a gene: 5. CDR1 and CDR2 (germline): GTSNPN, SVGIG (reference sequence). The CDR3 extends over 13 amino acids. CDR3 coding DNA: TGTGCCTGGAGCGCCTACAGGGGGGAAAAACTGTTTTTT. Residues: CAWSAYRGEKLFF.

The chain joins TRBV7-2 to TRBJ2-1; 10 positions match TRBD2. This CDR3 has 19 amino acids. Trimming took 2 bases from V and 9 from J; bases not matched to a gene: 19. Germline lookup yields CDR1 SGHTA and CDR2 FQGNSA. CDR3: CASSLSPGVLSGGGGEQFF. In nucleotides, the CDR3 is TGTGCCAGCAGCTTATCCCCGGGAGTTTTAAGCGGGGGGGGCGGTGAGCAGTTCTTC. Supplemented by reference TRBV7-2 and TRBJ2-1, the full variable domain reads GAGVSQSPSNKVTEKGKDVELRCDPISGHTALYWYRQSLGQGLEFLIYFQGNSAPDKSGLPSDRFSAERTGGSVSTLTIQRTQQEDSAVYLCASSLSPGVLSGGGGEQFFGPGTRLTVL.

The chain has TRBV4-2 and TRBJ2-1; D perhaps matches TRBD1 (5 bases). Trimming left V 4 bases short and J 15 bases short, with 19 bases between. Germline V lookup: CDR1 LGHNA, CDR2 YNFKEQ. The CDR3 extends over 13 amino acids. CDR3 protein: CASSPLGTRGTFF. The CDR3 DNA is TGTGCCAGCAGCCCATTAGGTACAAGGGGTACGTTCTTC.

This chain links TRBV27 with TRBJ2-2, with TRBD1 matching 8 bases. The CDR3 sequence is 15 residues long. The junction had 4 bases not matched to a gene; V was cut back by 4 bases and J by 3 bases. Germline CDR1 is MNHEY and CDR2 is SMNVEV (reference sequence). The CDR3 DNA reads TGTGCCAGCAGTTGGGACAGGCCCTACACCGGGGAGCTGTTTTTT. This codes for CASSWDRPYTGELFF.

In nucleotides, the CDR3 is TGTGCCCGCCGGCCCTTCACAGGGGCCAGCACCGGGGAGCTGTTTTTT. Translated: CARRPFTGASTGELFF. V gene TRBV30 combines with J gene TRBJ2-2; 7 bases fit TRBD1. Germline CDR1 and CDR2: GTSNPN and SVGIG (reference sequence). V was pared by 8 bases and J by 4 bases, with 16 bases of the junction left unmatched. This CDR3 has 16 amino acids.

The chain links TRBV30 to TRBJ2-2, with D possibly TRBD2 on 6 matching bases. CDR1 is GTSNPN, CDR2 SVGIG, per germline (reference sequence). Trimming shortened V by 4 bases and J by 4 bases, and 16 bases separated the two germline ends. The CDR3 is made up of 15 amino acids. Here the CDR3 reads CAWMGGSRVTGELFF. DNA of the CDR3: TGTGCCTGGATGGGGGGATCGCGAGTCACCGGGGAGCTGTTTTTT. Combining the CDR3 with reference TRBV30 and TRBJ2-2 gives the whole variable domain SQTIHQWPATLVQPVGSPLSLECTVEGTSNPNLYWYRQAAGRGLQLLFYSVGIGQISSEVPQNLSASRPQDRQFILSSKKLLLSDSGFYLCAWMGGSRVTGELFFGEGSRLTVL.

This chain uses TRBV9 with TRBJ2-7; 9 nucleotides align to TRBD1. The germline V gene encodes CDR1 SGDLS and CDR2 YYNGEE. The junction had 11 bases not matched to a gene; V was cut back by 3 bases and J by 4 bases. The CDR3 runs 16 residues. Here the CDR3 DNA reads TGTGCCAGCAGCGCCACCGGGACAGGGAAAAGGTACGAGCAGTACTTC. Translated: CASSATGTGKRYEQYF.

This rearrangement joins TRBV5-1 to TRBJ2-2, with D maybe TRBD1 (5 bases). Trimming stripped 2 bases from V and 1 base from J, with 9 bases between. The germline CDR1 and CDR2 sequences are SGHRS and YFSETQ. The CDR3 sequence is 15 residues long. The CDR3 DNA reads TGCGCCAGCAGCTTAGCCCAGGGGAACACCGGGGAGCTGTTTTTT. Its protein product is CASSLAQGNTGELFF. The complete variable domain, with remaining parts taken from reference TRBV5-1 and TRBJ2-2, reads KAGVTQTPRYLIKTRGQQVTLSCSPISGHRSVSWYQQTPGQGLQFLFEYFSETQRNKGNFPGRFSGRQFSNSRSEMNVSTLELGDSALYLCASSLAQGNTGELFFGEGSRLTVL.

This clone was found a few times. CDR3 nucleotides: TGTGCCAGCAGTTCCTACAGGGTGAACAATGAGCAGTTCTTC. This translates into CASSSYRVNNEQFF. This chain uses TRBV27 with TRBJ2-1; possible D gene TRBD1, 6 bases. Germline lookup yields CDR1 MNHEY and CDR2 SMNVEV (reference sequence). The CDR3 is 14 residues long. The V and J ends lost 4 bases and 5 bases respectively, with 12 bases between them.

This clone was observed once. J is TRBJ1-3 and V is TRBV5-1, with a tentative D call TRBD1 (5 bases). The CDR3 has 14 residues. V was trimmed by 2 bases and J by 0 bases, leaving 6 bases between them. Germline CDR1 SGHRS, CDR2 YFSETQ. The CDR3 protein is CASSFDSSGNTIYF. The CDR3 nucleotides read TGCGCCAGCAGCTTCGACAGCTCTGGAAACACCATATATTTT.

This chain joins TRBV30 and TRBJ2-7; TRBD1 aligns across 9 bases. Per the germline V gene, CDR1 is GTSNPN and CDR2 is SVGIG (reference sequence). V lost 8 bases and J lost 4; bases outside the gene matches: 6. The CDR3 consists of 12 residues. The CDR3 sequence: CARGTGSYEQYF. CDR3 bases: TGTGCCAGAGGGACAGGGTCTTACGAGCAGTACTTC.

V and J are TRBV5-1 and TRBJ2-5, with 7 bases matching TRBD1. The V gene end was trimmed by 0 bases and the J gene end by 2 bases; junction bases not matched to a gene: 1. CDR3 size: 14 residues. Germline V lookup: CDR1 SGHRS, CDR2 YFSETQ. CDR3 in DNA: TGCGCCAGCAGCTTGGCGGGACAGCAAGAGACCCAGTACTTC. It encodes CASSLAGQQETQYF.

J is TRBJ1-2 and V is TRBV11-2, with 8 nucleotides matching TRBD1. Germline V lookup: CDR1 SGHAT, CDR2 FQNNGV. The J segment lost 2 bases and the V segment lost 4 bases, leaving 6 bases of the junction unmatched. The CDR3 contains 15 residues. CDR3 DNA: TGTGCCAGCAGCTCAGACAGGGGTCGGAACTATGGCTACACCTTC. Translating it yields CASSSDRGRNYGYTF.